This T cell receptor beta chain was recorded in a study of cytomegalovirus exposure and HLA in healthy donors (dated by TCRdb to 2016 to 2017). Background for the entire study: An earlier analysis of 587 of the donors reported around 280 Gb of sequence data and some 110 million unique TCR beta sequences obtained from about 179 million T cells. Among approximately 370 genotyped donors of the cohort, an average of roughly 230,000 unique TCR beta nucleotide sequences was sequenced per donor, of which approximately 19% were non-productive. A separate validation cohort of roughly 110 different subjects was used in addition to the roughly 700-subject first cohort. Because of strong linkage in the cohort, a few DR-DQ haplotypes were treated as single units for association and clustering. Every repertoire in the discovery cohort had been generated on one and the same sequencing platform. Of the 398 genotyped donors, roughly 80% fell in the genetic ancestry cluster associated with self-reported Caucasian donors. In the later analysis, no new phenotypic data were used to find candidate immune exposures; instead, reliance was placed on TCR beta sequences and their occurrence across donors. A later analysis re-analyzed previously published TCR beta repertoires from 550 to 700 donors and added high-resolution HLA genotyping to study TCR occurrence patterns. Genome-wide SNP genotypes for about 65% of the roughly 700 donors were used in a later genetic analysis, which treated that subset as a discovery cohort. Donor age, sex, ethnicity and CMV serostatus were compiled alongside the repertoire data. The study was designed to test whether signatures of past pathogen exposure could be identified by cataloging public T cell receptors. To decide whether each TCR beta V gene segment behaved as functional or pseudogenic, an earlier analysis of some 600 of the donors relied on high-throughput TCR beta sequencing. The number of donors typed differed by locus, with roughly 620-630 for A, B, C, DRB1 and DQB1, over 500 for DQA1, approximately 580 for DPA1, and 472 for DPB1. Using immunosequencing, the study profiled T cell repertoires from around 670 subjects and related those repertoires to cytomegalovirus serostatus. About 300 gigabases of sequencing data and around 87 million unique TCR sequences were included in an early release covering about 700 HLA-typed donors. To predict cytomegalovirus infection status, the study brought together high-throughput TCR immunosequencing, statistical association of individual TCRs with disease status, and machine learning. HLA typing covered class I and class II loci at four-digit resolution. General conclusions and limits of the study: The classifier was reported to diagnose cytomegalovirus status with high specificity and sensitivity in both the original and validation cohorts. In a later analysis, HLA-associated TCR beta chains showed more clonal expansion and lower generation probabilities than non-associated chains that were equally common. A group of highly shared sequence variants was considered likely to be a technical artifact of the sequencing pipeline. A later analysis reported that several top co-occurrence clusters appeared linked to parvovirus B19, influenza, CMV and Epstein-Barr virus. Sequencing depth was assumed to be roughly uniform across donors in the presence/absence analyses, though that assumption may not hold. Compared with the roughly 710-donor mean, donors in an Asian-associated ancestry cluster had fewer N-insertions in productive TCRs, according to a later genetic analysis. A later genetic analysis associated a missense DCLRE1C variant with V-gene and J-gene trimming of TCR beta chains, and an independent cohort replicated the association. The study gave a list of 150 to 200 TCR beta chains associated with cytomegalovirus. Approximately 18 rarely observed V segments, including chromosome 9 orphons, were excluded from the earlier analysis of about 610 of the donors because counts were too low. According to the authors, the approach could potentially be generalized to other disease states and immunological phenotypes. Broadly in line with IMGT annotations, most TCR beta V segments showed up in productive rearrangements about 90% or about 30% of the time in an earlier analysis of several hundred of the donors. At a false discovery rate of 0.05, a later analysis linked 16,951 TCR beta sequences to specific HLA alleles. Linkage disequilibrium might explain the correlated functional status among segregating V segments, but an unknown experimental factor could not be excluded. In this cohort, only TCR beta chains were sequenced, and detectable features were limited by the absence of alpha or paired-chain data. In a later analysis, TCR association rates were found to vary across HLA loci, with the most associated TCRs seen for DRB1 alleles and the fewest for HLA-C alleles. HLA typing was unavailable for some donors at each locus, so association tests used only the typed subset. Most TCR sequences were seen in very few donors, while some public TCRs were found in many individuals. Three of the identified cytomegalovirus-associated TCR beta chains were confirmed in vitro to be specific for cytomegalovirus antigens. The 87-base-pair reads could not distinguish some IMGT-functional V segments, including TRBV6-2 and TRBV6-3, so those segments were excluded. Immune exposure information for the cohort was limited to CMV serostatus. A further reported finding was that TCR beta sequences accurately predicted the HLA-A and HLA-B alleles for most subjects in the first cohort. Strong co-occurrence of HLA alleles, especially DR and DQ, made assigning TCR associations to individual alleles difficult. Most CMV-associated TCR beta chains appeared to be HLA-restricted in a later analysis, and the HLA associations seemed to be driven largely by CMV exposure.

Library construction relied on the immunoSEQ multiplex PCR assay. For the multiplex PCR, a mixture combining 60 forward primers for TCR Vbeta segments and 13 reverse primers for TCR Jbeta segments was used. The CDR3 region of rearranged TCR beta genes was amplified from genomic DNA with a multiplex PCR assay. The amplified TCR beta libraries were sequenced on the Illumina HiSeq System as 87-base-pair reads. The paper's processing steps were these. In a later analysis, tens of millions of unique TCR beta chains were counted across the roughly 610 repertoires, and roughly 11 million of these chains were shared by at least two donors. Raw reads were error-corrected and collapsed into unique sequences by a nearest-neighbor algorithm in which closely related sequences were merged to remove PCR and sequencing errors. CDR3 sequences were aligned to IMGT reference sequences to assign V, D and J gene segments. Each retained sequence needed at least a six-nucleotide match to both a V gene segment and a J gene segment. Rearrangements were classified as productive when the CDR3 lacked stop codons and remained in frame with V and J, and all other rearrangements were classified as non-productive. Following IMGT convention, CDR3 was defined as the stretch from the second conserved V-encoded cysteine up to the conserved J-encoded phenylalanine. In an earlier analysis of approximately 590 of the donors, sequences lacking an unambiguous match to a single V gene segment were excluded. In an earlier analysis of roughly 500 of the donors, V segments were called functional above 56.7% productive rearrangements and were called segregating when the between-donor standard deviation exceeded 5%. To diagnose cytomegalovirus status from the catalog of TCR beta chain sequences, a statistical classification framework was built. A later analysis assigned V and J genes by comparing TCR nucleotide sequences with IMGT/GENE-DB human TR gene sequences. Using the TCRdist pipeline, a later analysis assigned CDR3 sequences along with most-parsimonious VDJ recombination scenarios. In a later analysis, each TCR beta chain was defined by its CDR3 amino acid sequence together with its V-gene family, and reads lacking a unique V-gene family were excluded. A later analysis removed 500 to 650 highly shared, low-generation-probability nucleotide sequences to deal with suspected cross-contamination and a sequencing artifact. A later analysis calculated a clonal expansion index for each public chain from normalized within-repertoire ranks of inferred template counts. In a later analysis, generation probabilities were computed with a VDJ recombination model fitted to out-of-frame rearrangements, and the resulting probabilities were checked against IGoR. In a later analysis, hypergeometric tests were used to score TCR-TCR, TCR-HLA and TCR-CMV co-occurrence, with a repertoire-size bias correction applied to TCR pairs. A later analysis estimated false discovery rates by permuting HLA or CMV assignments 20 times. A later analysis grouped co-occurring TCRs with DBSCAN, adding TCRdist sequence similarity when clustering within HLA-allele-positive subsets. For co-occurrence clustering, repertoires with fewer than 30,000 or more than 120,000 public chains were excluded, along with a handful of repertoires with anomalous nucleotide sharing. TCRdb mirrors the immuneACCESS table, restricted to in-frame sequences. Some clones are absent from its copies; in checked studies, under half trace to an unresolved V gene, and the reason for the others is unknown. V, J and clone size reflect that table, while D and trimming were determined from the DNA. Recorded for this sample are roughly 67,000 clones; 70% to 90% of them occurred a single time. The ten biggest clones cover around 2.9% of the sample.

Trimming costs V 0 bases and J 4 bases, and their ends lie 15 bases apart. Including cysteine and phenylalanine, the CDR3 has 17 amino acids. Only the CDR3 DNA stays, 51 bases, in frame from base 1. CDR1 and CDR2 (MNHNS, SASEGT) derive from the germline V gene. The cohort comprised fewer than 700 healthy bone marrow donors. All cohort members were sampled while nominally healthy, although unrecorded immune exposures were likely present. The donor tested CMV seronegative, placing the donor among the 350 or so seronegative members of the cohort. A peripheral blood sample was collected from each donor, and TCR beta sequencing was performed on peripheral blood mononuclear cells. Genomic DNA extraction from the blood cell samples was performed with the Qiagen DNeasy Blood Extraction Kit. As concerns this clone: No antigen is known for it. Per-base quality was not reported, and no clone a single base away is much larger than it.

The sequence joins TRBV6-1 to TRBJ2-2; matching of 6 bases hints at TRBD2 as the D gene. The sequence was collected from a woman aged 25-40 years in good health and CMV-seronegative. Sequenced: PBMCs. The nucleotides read TGTGCCAGCAGTGAAGCGCTCGGGACTGGCCCCACCGGGGAGCTGTTTTTT. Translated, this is CASSEALGTGPTGELFF.